The rows below give T cell receptor beta chains drawn from one sample of a study of blood T cell repertoires in COVID-19. TCRdb's table, derived via immunoSEQ multiplex PCR, lists solely in-frame clones and lacks some. The sample carries more than 85,000 clones, roughly 88% recorded once. Sequencing was performed on peripheral blood. The source of these receptors is a man aged 55 to 70 with acute or convalescent COVID-19. The CDR3 runs from the conserved cysteine through the conserved F or W. D genes are given only for firm matches. Only part of the rows carry a size: once, few, many, or a class if the clone is expanded.

d_call,clone_size,j_call,v_call,cdr3_nt,cdr3_aa
TRBD1,.,TRBJ1-2,TRBV5-4,TGTGCCAGCAGCTTGGACAGGGGATATGGCTACACCTTC,CASSLDRGYGYTF
.,.,TRBJ2-7,TRBV7-9,TGTGCCAGCAGCTTAGAGTCGACGGGATACTACGAGCAGTACTTC,CASSLESTGYYEQYF
.,.,TRBJ2-5,TRBV7-3,TGTGCCAGCAGCCTATCGATTGAGGAGACCCAGTACTTC,CASSLSIEETQYF
.,.,TRBJ1-6,TRBV2,TGTGCCAGCCGGAGGTCTACGGACGCCTATAATTCACCCCTCCACTTT,CASRRSTDAYNSPLHF
.,.,TRBJ2-2,TRBV5-1,TGCGCCAGCTCCTCGGCCGGGTATCTCGTCGGGGAGCTGTTTTTT,CASSSAGYLVGELFF
.,.,TRBJ1-1,TRBV6-2/TRBV6-3,TGTGCCAGCAGTCGTCAGTGGAACACTGAAGCTTTCTTT,CASSRQWNTEAFF
.,.,TRBJ1-5,TRBV7-9,TGTGCCAGCAGCTCCTCCGGGACAACCTATAGCAATCAGCCCCAGCATTTT,CASSSSGTTYSNQPQHF
TRBD2,.,TRBJ2-2,TRBV5-1,TGCGCCAGCAGCCTGAGACTAGCGAACAAGGGGGAGCTGTTTTTT,CASSLRLANKGELFF
.,.,TRBJ2-4,TRBV2,TGTGCCAGCAGTGAACGGGCGGGCAGCGTACTCAAAAACATTCAGTACTTC,CASSERAGSVLKNIQYF
.,.,TRBJ1-6,TRBV5-4,TGTGCCAGCAGCATTGGTCTTAGCGGTAATTCACCCCTCCACTTT,CASSIGLSGNSPLHF
.,.,TRBJ1-2,TRBV5-1,TGCGCCAGCAGCACCACGGACAGTTATGGCTACACCTTC,CASSTTDSYGYTF
TRBD2,.,TRBJ2-5,TRBV7-2,TGTGCCAGCAGCTTAAGACTAGCGGGGGGCCGGGGGGAGACCCAGTACTTC,CASSLRLAGGRGETQYF
TRBD2,.,TRBJ2-3,TRBV7-9,TGTGCCAGCAGTCCGACCCGGCGGGAGCTAACGCAGTATTTT,CASSPTRRELTQYF
.,.,TRBJ1-4,TRBV28,TGTGCCAGCAGGCTACAGGGTAGTGAAAAACTGTTTTTT,CASRLQGSEKLFF
.,.,TRBJ1-3,TRBV18,TGTGCCAGCTCTCCAACCCAAGGACTGTCCTCTGGAAACACCATATATTTT,CASSPTQGLSSGNTIYF
.,few,TRBJ1-5,TRBV19,TGTGCCAGTAGTATTATGGGTGGGGGGAGTCAGCCCCAGCATTTT,CASSIMGGGSQPQHF